The entry that follows covers one T cell receptor beta chain sequence. Its antigen is undetermined. As every portion of the isolated RNA was reverse transcribed, the sequencing read expressed TCRB transcripts. Only in-frame clones appear in the TCRdb table, and some are missing; sequencing was by immunoSEQ multiplex PCR. The sample has some 240,000 clones; approximately 16% are singletons. The data were obtained in a study of beta chain features in type 1 diabetes. Findings and caveats of the study: When Type 1 diabetes patients were examined, their TCRB CDR3s proved moderately but significantly shorter in all four CD4+ subsets. Type 1 diabetes patients had fewer VDJ junction insertions and more deletions. A closer apparent resemblance between naive, central memory and Treg TCRB repertoires was seen in patients than in healthy donors.

CD4+ naive, central memory, regulatory and stem cell-like memory cells were sorted via CD45RO/CCR7/CD25/CD127/CD95/CD27. Per the germline V gene, CDR1 is SGDLS and CDR2 is YYNGEE. The CDR3 contains 12 residues. V was clipped by 1 base and J by 2 bases, with 2 bases between them. The source material was naive CD4+ T cells from blood. This TCR came from a man aged 25 to 40 with type 1 diabetes. This chain uses TRBV9 with TRBJ2-3, with unresolved D. The CDR3 bases are TGTGCCAGCAGCGTAATCACAGATACGCAGTATTTT. Translation gives CASSVITDTQYF.